The 5 T cell receptor beta chains given below trace back to one sample, sequenced in a study of blood T cell repertoires in COVID-19. The data were produced by immunoSEQ multiplex PCR, yet TCRdb's version contains in-frame clones alone and is incomplete. The profile shows 300,000 to 400,000 clones, 65% to 90% of them singletons. The source material was peripheral blood. These receptors all come from a human donor in a cohort sampled during active COVID-19.

The CDR3 spells CASSPITSGGRADTQYF. The CDR3 nucleotides are TGTGCCAGCAGTCCCATCACCAGCGGGGGTCGGGCAGATACGCAGTATTTT. The rearrangement joins TRBV27 to TRBJ2-3; 8 bases line up with TRBD2. CDR1 MNHEY and CDR2 SMNVEV come from the germline V gene (reference sequence). V trimming: 5 bases; J trimming: 4 bases; junction bases outside the gene matches: 14. The CDR3 contains 17 residues.

The genes are TRBV7-2 and TRBJ2-1, with TRBD2 matching 12 bases. V was pared by 2 bases and J by 7 bases, with 12 bases of the junction left unmatched. Germline V CDR1 and CDR2: SGHTA, FQGNSA. The CDR3 spans 18 residues. The CDR3 spells CASSLLASGGVKGNEQFF. The CDR3 DNA follows: TGTGCCAGCAGCTTATTAGCTAGCGGGGGGGTGAAGGGTAATGAGCAGTTCTTC.

This clone has at least ten counts. The rearrangement links TRBV6-1 to TRBJ2-7; D is ambiguous. Trimming stripped 2 bases from V and 3 bases from J, with 11 bases between. CDR3 length: 14 residues. From germline, CDR1 is MNHNS and CDR2 SASEGT. CDR3 residues: CASSEYATYYEQYF. The CDR3 region has the DNA TGTGCCAGCAGTGAATACGCTACCTACTACGAGCAGTACTTC.

The V call is TRBV7-3, the J call TRBJ2-2; TRBD1 aligns across 8 bases. Germline CDR1 SGHTA, CDR2 FQGTGA. V shed 7 bases and J 6 bases; nucleotides not matched to a gene: 4. The CDR3 loop spans 13 amino acids. The CDR3: CASTPTGAGELFF. CDR3 sequence (DNA): TGTGCCAGCACCCCGACAGGGGCCGGGGAGCTGTTTTTT.

The CDR3 region is CASSQTSGGANTGELFF. As DNA, the CDR3 is TGTGCCAGCAGTCAAACTAGCGGGGGGGCGAACACCGGGGAGCTGTTTTTT. J is TRBJ2-2 and V is TRBV7-9, with 13 bases fitting TRBD2. V lost 6 bases, J lost 0 bases, and 4 bases stayed unmatched. The CDR3 is made up of 17 amino acids. Germline loops: CDR1 SEHNR, CDR2 FQNEAQ (reference sequence).